This is a list of T cell receptor beta chains from one sample in a study of TIL therapy for anti-PD-1-resistant metastatic lung cancer. Sequencing used immunoSEQ multiplex PCR; TCRdb keeps in-frame clones, though not all of them. There are 15,000 to 20,000 clones in the sample; around 82% occur only once, and 2% to 2.5% lies in the top ten. The sequenced sample was blood, obtained at baseline. These receptors came from a person between 25 and 79 years old with non-small cell lung cancer. The CDR3 runs from the conserved cysteine through the conserved F or W. D genes are given only for firm matches. Part of the rows lack a size; the others show once, few, many or a class for expanded clones.

>TRBJ1-3|TRBD1|few|TRBV7-9|15
TGTGCCAGCAGCCATCCGACAGGGTCTGGAAACACCATATATTTT
CASSHPTGSGNTIYF
>TRBJ1-4|.|.|TRBV18|15
TGTGCCAGCTCGCCCAACGGGGGTTCGGGTGAAAAACTGTTTTTT
CASSPNGGSGEKLFF
>TRBJ2-3|.|.|TRBV7-2|14
TGTGCCAGCAGCCCCGATTCCTACACAGATACGCAGTATTTT
CASSPDSYTDTQYF
>TRBJ1-4|TRBD1|once|TRBV4-2|17
TGTGCCAGCAGAGGAAGGCTGCAGGGGGCGAGATATGAAAAACTGTTTTTT
CASRGRLQGARYEKLFF
>TRBJ2-7|TRBD1|.|TRBV27|15
TGTGCCAGCAGTCCAGCCGGGACAGGGACTCGCGAGCAGTACTTC
CASSPAGTGTREQYF
>TRBJ2-5|.|.|TRBV12-2|16
TGTGCAAGTCGCCCCACTCGGGGACTAGCTAGAGAGACCCAGTACTTC
CASRPTRGLARETQYF
>TRBJ1-1|TRBD1|.|TRBV9|15
TGTGCCAGCAGCGTCGGAGGGGGCCTGAACACTGAAGCTTTCTTT
CASSVGGGLNTEAFF
>TRBJ1-5|.|once|TRBV4-1|13
TGCGCCAGCAGCCAAGGTCTCAATCAGCCCCAGCATTTT
CASSQGLNQPQHF
>TRBJ2-5|.|few|TRBV6-1|13
TGTGCCAGTTCTTGGGCCGGGGCAGAGACCCAGTACTTC
CASSWAGAETQYF
>TRBJ1-1|.|.|TRBV6-5|12
TGTGCCAGCTGGTTCATATACACTGAAGCTTTCTTT
CASWFIYTEAFF
>TRBJ1-1|.|once|TRBV7-2|14
TGTGCCAGCAGCTCCGGTGGGGGGGACACTGAAGCTTTCTTT
CASSSGGGDTEAFF
>TRBJ1-1|TRBD1|.|TRBV7-2|14
TGTGCCAGCAGCTCCGCCAACAGGGGCACTGAAGCTTTCTTT
CASSSANRGTEAFF
>TRBJ2-5|.|once|TRBV7-9|15
TGTGCCAGCAGCCATAACGGTCGGGACCAAGAGACCCAGTACTTC
CASSHNGRDQETQYF
>TRBJ1-1|.|.|TRBV2|13
TGTGCCAGCAGTGAGATGGGGGGCACTGAAGCTTTCTTT
CASSEMGGTEAFF
>TRBJ1-4|.|.|TRBV28|16
TGTGCCAGCAGTCCAGGGGACCTGAGGACTAATGAAAAACTGTTTTTT
CASSPGDLRTNEKLFF
>TRBJ2-5|TRBD1|.|TRBV5-1|17
TGCGCCAGCAGGGCCCTACCGCAGGGGGCGCGAGGGGAGACCCAGTACTTC
CASRALPQGARGETQYF
>TRBJ2-7|.|.|TRBV28|13
TGTGCCAGCAGTCTGGGACAATACTACGAGCAGTACTTC
CASSLGQYYEQYF
>TRBJ2-5|TRBD2|.|TRBV14|16
TGTGCCAGCAGCCAGGGGACTAGCGGGAAGGGAGAGACCCAGTACTTC
CASSQGTSGKGETQYF
>TRBJ2-1|TRBD2|.|TRBV11-1|15
TGTGCCAGCAGCTTAACTAGCGGGGGGGCCCATGAGCAGTTCTTC
CASSLTSGGAHEQFF
>TRBJ2-7|TRBD1|.|TRBV27|16
TGTGCCAGCAGTTCCCCCAGGGGGCGCGGCTCCTACGAGCAGTACTTC
CASSSPRGRGSYEQYF
>TRBJ2-3|TRBD2|.|TRBV11-2|16
TGTGCCAGCAGCCTTCTAGCGGTCCTTCACACAGATACGCAGTATTTT
CASSLLAVLHTDTQYF
>TRBJ1-2|TRBD1|few|TRBV4-3|14
TGCGCCAGCAGCCAAGATTGGGACAGGGATGGCTACACCTTC
CASSQDWDRDGYTF
>TRBJ2-1|TRBD1|.|TRBV4-3|15
TGCGCCAGCAGCCACGGACAGGGGCTTGGGTATGAGCAGTTCTTC
CASSHGQGLGYEQFF
>TRBJ2-5|.|.|TRBV9|14
TGTGCCAGCAGCGTAGAGGAAGGACAAGAGACCCAGTACTTC
CASSVEEGQETQYF
>TRBJ1-4|.|once|TRBV7-2|13
TGTGCCAGCAGCTTCAGGAGTTCAGAAAAACTGTTTTTT
CASSFRSSEKLFF
>TRBJ1-1|.|.|TRBV9|14
TGTGCCAGCAGCACCCAGACAGGGAACACTGAAGCTTTCTTT
CASSTQTGNTEAFF
>TRBJ1-1|TRBD1|.|TRBV30|13
TGTGCCTGGGACAGGGGGTTAGGCACTGAAGCTTTCTTT
CAWDRGLGTEAFF
>TRBJ1-5|.|few|TRBV6-6|14
TGTGCCAGCGCCGGGGGTCTGGGCAATCAGCCCCAGCATTTT
CASAGGLGNQPQHF
>TRBJ1-2|.|.|TRBV6-1|12
TGTGCCAGCAGCGTGAACCTCTATGGCTACACCTTC
CASSVNLYGYTF
>TRBJ2-2|.|.|TRBV21-1|21
TGTGCCAGCAGCACCTGCCCGAGAGACTATAAGCGAACGGGGGAAACCGGGGAGCTGTTTTTT
CASSTCPRDYKRTGETGELFF
>TRBJ2-7|.|.|TRBV5-1|12
TGCGCCAGCAGCTCCCAGGCGTACGAGCAGTACTTC
CASSSQAYEQYF
>TRBJ2-1|.|.|TRBV4-3|14
TGCGCCAGCAGCCAAGATCTCCGAGAAAATGAGCAGTTCTTC
CASSQDLRENEQFF
>TRBJ2-4|TRBD1|.|TRBV7-2|17
TGTGCCAGCAGCCACCGACAGGGGGCAAGGGCCAAAAACATTCAGTACTTC
CASSHRQGARAKNIQYF
>TRBJ2-2|TRBD2|.|TRBV4-1|18
TGCGCCAGCAGACGTAGACCGCTAGCGGGAGAGAGCACCGGGGAGCTGTTTTTT
CASRRRPLAGESTGELFF
>TRBJ1-4|TRBD1|.|TRBV7-9|14
TGTGCCAGCATCGACGACAGGGGTTATGAAAAACTGTTTTTT
CASIDDRGYEKLFF
>TRBJ2-1|.|.|TRBV6-1|14
TGTGCCAGCAGTGTCGGATACATATACAATGAGCAGTTCTTC
CASSVGYIYNEQFF
>TRBJ2-5|TRBD2|.|TRBV5-4|16
TGTGCCAGCAGCCCTAGCGGGGGGACGGGAGGAGAGACCCAGTACTTC
CASSPSGGTGGETQYF
>TRBJ2-7|.|.|TRBV25-1|17
TGTGCCAGCAGTGAAGAAAGCGGTCAGGGAATCCCCTACGAGCAGTACTTC
CASSEESGQGIPYEQYF
>TRBJ2-3|.|.|TRBV19|15
TGTGCCAGTAGTATAGTCGCGAGTTCCGCAGATACGCAGTATTTT
CASSIVASSADTQYF
>TRBJ2-3|.|.|TRBV6-5|13
TGTGCCAGCAGGACCTTAAAGATACATACGCAGTATTTT
CASRTLKIHTQYF
>TRBJ2-3|.|.|TRBV7-2|15
TGTGCCAGCAGCTTAGACATTCGCCGCACAGATACGCAGTATTTT
CASSLDIRRTDTQYF